This is a list of T cell receptor beta chains from one sample in a study of cytomegalovirus exposure and HLA in healthy donors. Sequencing was performed with immunoSEQ multiplex PCR; in TCRdb, only in-frame clones are kept and a portion is missing. The profile shows tens of thousands of clones, roughly 80% of them singletons. Sequenced input: PBMCs. The receptors stem from a man in his forties in good health and CMV-seronegative. CDR3s include the opening cysteine and the closing phenylalanine or tryptophan. The order of the fields is J gene, V gene, clone size, D gene, CDR3 protein, CDR3 DNA. The D gene is left open where the match is weak. Where a row states a size, it is once, few, many or the class of an expanded clone; other rows omit it.

TRBJ2-3	TRBV13	NA	TRBD2	CASSLGLAGGPDTQYF	TGTGCCAGCAGCCTAGGACTAGCGGGGGGTCCAGATACGCAGTATTTT
TRBJ1-2	TRBV4-3	NA	TRBD1	CASSQGDRRYGYTF	TGCGCCAGCAGCCAAGGGGACAGGCGGTATGGCTACACCTTC
TRBJ1-6	TRBV5-4	once	NA	CASSSAPLWQGAQPLHF	TGTGCCAGCAGCTCGGCCCCTTTGTGGCAGGGCGCTCAACCCCTCCACTTT
TRBJ1-4	TRBV5-1	NA	TRBD1	CASSHDRGPGNEKLFF	TGCGCCAGCAGCCATGACAGGGGGCCCGGTAATGAAAAACTGTTTTTT
TRBJ2-5	TRBV11-3	NA	NA	CASSPITGYGKETQYF	TGTGCCAGCAGCCCGATAACAGGGTACGGAAAAGAGACCCAGTACTTC
TRBJ2-1	TRBV7-8	NA	TRBD1	CASSLQGTGKSNEQFF	TGTGCCAGCAGCTTACAGGGGACAGGGAAGTCCAATGAGCAGTTCTTC
TRBJ1-5	TRBV6-1	NA	TRBD1	CASSEAGGLNQPQHF	TGTGCCAGCAGTGAAGCAGGGGGCCTCAATCAGCCCCAGCATTTT
TRBJ2-3	TRBV7-8	NA	TRBD1	CASSIGQGGHTESTDTQYF	TGTGCCAGCAGCATTGGACAGGGGGGACATACCGAATCCACAGATACGCAGTATTTT
TRBJ2-3	TRBV7-6	NA	TRBD1	CASSLVGQADTQYF	TGTGCCAGCAGCTTGGTGGGACAGGCCGATACGCAGTATTTT
TRBJ1-5	TRBV29-1	NA	TRBD1	CSVGGQGVDQPQHF	TGCAGCGTGGGGGGACAGGGAGTGGATCAGCCCCAGCATTTT
TRBJ2-1	TRBV6-4	NA	TRBD2	CASSDSGLAGYDEQFF	TGTGCCAGCAGTGACTCCGGGCTAGCGGGGTACGATGAGCAGTTCTTC
TRBJ2-3	TRBV30	NA	TRBD2	CARGGYDTQYF	TGTGCCCGGGGGGGGTACGATACGCAGTATTTT
TRBJ1-1	TRBV10-1	NA	TRBD1	CASSEGQGVTVNTEAFF	TGCGCCAGCAGTGAGGGACAGGGGGTAACCGTGAACACTGAAGCTTTCTTT
TRBJ1-5	TRBV10-3	NA	NA	CAISPAGGNQPQHF	TGTGCCATCAGTCCAGCGGGTGGCAATCAGCCCCAGCATTTT
TRBJ1-2	TRBV28	NA	NA	CASSAGTFYGYTF	TGTGCCAGCAGTGCCGGGACATTTTATGGCTACACCTTC
TRBJ1-1	TRBV28	NA	TRBD1	CASSRPGTVTNTEAFF	TGTGCCAGCAGTCGTCCCGGGACAGTTACCAACACTGAAGCTTTCTTT
TRBJ2-5	TRBV7-2	NA	TRBD1	CASSSDRGLQETQYF	TGTGCCAGCAGCTCGGACAGGGGGCTCCAAGAGACCCAGTACTTC
TRBJ2-3	TRBV11-2	NA	NA	CASSLTRSSYGSTDTQYF	TGTGCCAGCAGCTTAACTAGATCGTCTTACGGGAGCACAGATACGCAGTATTTT
TRBJ1-6	TRBV6-1	NA	NA	CASYPGYNSPLHF	TGTGCCAGCTACCCGGGATATAATTCACCCCTCCACTTT
TRBJ1-1	TRBV5-4	NA	NA	CASSSSAVNTEAFF	TGTGCCAGCAGCTCGTCTGCAGTGAACACTGAAGCTTTCTTT
TRBJ1-1	TRBV18	NA	NA	CASSTDRNTEAFF	TGTGCCAGCTCAACGGACAGAAACACTGAAGCTTTCTTT
TRBJ2-7	TRBV5-8	NA	NA	CASSLDTAVQTYEQYF	TGTGCCAGCAGCTTGGATACGGCGGTCCAAACCTACGAGCAGTACTTC
TRBJ2-7	TRBV7-9	once	NA	CASSHGVEQYF	TGTGCCAGCAGCCACGGGGTAGAGCAGTACTTC
TRBJ2-7	TRBV28	NA	TRBD1	CASNYSPGQSYEQYF	TGTGCCAGCAACTATTCCCCGGGACAGTCCTACGAGCAGTACTTC
TRBJ1-3	TRBV30	NA	NA	CAWSGQHSGNTIYF	TGTGCCTGGAGCGGACAACACTCTGGAAACACCATATATTTT
TRBJ2-1	TRBV6-5	NA	NA	CASSRQRTSYNEQFF	TGTGCCAGCAGCCGGCAGCGGACCTCCTACAATGAGCAGTTCTTC
TRBJ2-5	TRBV5-4	NA	TRBD1	CASSARQGTETQYF	TGTGCCAGCAGCGCCCGACAGGGGACGGAGACCCAGTACTTC
TRBJ1-2	TRBV6-5	once	TRBD1	CASSYSDRILGYTF	TGTGCCAGCAGTTACTCGGACAGGATTTTAGGCTACACCTTC
TRBJ1-2	TRBV9	once	TRBD1	CASSVGTGVGGYTF	TGTGCCAGCAGCGTAGGGACAGGGGTTGGCGGCTACACCTTC
TRBJ1-4	TRBV6-6	NA	NA	CASTTGGLYEKLFF	TGTGCCAGCACAACCGGGGGGCTGTATGAAAAACTGTTTTTT
TRBJ2-1	TRBV7-9	NA	NA	CASSLAQIPRDNEQFF	TGTGCCAGCAGCTTAGCGCAGATCCCTCGGGACAATGAGCAGTTCTTC
TRBJ2-1	TRBV10-3	NA	NA	CAIRENPGLKARYNEQFF	TGTGCCATCAGGGAAAATCCGGGACTCAAGGCACGGTACAATGAGCAGTTCTTC
TRBJ1-1	TRBV5-1	NA	NA	CASSWGGAGDTEAFF	TGCGCCAGCAGCTGGGGGGGGGCGGGGGACACTGAAGCTTTCTTT
TRBJ2-2	TRBV30	NA	TRBD1	CAWRTGGFSANTGELFF	TGTGCCTGGAGGACAGGGGGCTTCTCAGCGAACACCGGGGAGCTGTTTTTT
TRBJ2-7	TRBV28	NA	TRBD1	CASSWFGTGREQYF	TGTGCCAGCAGTTGGTTCGGGACAGGGAGGGAGCAGTACTTC
TRBJ1-5	TRBV4-1	once	TRBD1	CASSQLPGGQRDQPQHF	TGCGCCAGCAGCCAACTCCCTGGGGGACAGCGGGATCAGCCCCAGCATTTT
TRBJ1-1	TRBV5-1	NA	NA	CASSLDGANTEAFF	TGCGCCAGCAGCTTGGATGGGGCGAACACTGAAGCTTTCTTT
TRBJ1-2	TRBV6-5	NA	TRBD1	CASSYRTGGGYTF	TGTGCCAGCAGTTACAGGACAGGGGGTGGCTACACCTTC
TRBJ2-5	TRBV7-9	NA	NA	CASRLGQQETQYF	TGTGCCAGCCGGCTGGGGCAGCAAGAGACCCAGTACTTC
TRBJ2-4	TRBV18	NA	NA	CASSPRTAKGAKNIQYF	TGTGCCAGCTCACCCCGGACAGCCAAGGGGGCCAAAAACATTCAGTACTTC
TRBJ2-7	TRBV5-1	NA	TRBD2	CASSGTSSSYEQYF	TGCGCCTCTTCCGGGACTAGCAGCTCCTACGAGCAGTACTTC